This entry describes one TCR beta chain. The record originates from a study of blood T cells in healthy people across ages. This CDR3 is built from 15 residues. Germline lookup yields CDR1 SGHTA and CDR2 FQGNSA. The V and J ends lost 4 bases and 3 bases respectively, with 14 bases between them. A sample-barcoded 5' primer and a J-beta primer mix were used in a second PCR of roughly 6 to 12 cycles. From the 5' RACE reads, TCRdb called clonotypes with MiXCR, one entry per CDR3 protein. This sample has some 760,000 distinct CDR3 sequences; about 25% occur once, and the top ten carry 9.4%. The authors drew about 9.5 milliliters of peripheral blood from each donor. This sample was also put to use in a study of T cells of mothers and their children.

Sequences were obtained from blood. This clonotype was obtained from a boy between 10 and 17 years old in good health. This chain links TRBV7-2 with TRBJ2-3; D is uncertain. The CDR3 nucleotides read TGTGCCAGCAGCTATGGACCGGGCCCAACAGATACGCAGTATTTT. Its protein is CASSYGPGPTDTQYF.